The 26 T cell receptor beta chains reported below all come from one sample, sequenced in a study of T cells after yellow fever vaccination. TCRdb reanalysed the 5' RACE reads using MiXCR and keeps one entry per CDR3 protein. The data contain under 300,000 distinct CDR3 sequences, 6.9% of them seen just once; the ten biggest clones take up more than 0.8%. This sample comprised CD4+ T cells sorted from PBMCs, obtained 15 days after the yellow fever booster vaccination. The receptors derive from a man between 25 and 39 years old who received the YFV17D yellow fever vaccine.

This clonotype was found many times. The chain joins TRBV6-5 to TRBJ2-4; D not resolved. V lost 4 bases, J lost 0 bases, and 13 bases lay in between. The germline CDR1 and CDR2 sequences are MNHEY and SVGAGI. There are 16 residues in the CDR3. CDR3 bases: TGTGCCAGCAGTTGGGTAGCTGGAAAAGCCAAAAACATTCAGTACTTC. It is translated as CASSWVAGKAKNIQYF.

This clonotype was seen repeatedly, ten times or more. The chain recombines TRBV3-1 with TRBJ2-7; D gene ambiguous. V dropped 0 bases and J dropped 0 bases, with 6 bases sitting between them. CDR1 LGHDT and CDR2 YNNKEL come from the germline V gene (reference sequence). This CDR3 spans 14 amino acids. As DNA, the CDR3 is TGTGCCAGCAGCCAAGATACGGGCTCCTACGAGCAGTACTTC. The encoded protein is CASSQDTGSYEQYF.

The V call is TRBV28, the J call TRBJ1-2; TRBD1 might be the D (5 bases). Germline V gene lookup returns CDR1 MDHEN and CDR2 SYDVKM. V shed 5 bases and J shed 4 bases, with 14 bases lying between them. This CDR3 region has 14 residues. This chain's CDR3 is CASSESGATYGYTF. CDR3 DNA sequence: TGTGCCAGCAGTGAATCCGGGGCAACCTATGGCTACACCTTC.

The chain uses TRBV7-2 and TRBJ2-3; the D gene is possibly TRBD2 (6 bases). CDR3 length: 15 amino acids. Trimming cost V 2 bases and J 8 bases, with 17 bases left between them. Per germline, CDR1 SGHTA and CDR2 FQGNSA. CDR3 bases: TGTGCCAGCAGCTTACCGTTGGGGGGTCGGGTTACGCAGTATTTT. Amino acid sequence: CASSLPLGGRVTQYF.

A word on this clonotype: With a much larger clone just one base away, this may be a read error. The rearrangement links TRBV4-1 to TRBJ2-5; D gene ambiguous. Germline CDR1 and CDR2: MGHRA and YSYEKL. CDR3 length: 14 residues. CDR3 in amino acids: CASSQGHSQDTQYF. CDR3 sequence (DNA): TGCGCCAGCAGCCAAGGACATTCACAAGACACCCAGTACTTC.

The sample holds many counts of this clonotype. The chain recombines TRBV2 with TRBJ2-3; D not resolved. The CDR3 loop spans 13 amino acids. V lost 6 bases to trimming and J lost 6 bases, with 13 bases between them. Germline CDR1 is SNHLY and CDR2 is FYNNEI. The CDR3 here is CASSVGSADTQYF. The CDR3 coding sequence is TGTGCCAGCAGCGTGGGGTCCGCGGATACGCAGTATTTT.

This clonotype was seen at least ten times. The chain is built from TRBV5-1 and TRBJ2-7; 10 bases line up with TRBD2. From germline, CDR1 is SGHRS and CDR2 YFSETQ. CDR3 length: 13 residues. V lost 7 bases and J lost 7; bases outside the gene matches: 8. CDR3 in amino acids: CASGGLAEGEQYF. CDR3 bases: TGCGCCAGCGGTGGACTAGCGGAGGGGGAGCAGTACTTC.

In DNA form, the CDR3 reads TGTGCCAGCAGCCGCGATAACGGGAGCCTATACGAGCAGTACTTC. Translating gives CASSRDNGSLYEQYF. The chain is built from TRBV14 and TRBJ2-7; D is possibly TRBD2 (6 bases). The germline V gene has CDR1 SGHDN and CDR2 FVKESK. This CDR3 spans 15 amino acids. V was cut by 4 bases and J by 4 bases, with 17 bases left in between.

At least ten counts were recorded for this clonotype. The chain couples TRBV7-3 to TRBJ2-2, with 9 bases fitting TRBD1. The CDR3 extends over 17 amino acids. The V gene's germline CDR1 is SGHTA and CDR2 FQGTGA. The V gene end was trimmed by 5 bases and the J gene end by 6 bases; junction bases not matched to a gene: 13. For the CDR3, the DNA is TGTGCCAGCAGCATTATTGCCGGGACAGGGAGCCCCGGGGAGCTGTTTTTT. Translation gives CASSIIAGTGSPGELFF.

This clonotype was observed a few times. Possible read error: a much larger clone is one base away. This chain connects TRBV7-2 to TRBJ2-3; no firm D call. The CDR3 is 14 residues long. Looked up from germline, CDR1 is SGHTA and CDR2 is FQGNSA. V dropped 3 bases and J dropped 0 bases, with 7 bases sitting between them. The CDR3: CASSFTTSTDTQYF. CDR3 sequence (DNA): TGTGCCAGCAGCTTCACGACTAGCACAGATACGCAGTATTTT.

In the case of this clonotype: This may be a read error: a much more frequent sequence differs by one nucleotide. V gene TRBV29-1 combines with J gene TRBJ2-7; 7 bases match TRBD2. The J segment lost 2 bases and the V segment lost 7 bases, leaving 14 bases of the junction unmatched. This CDR3 region has 15 residues. The germline V gene encodes CDR1 SQVTM and CDR2 ANQGSEA. The CDR3 bases are TGCAGCGGGATTGAATGGGGAGCGGGGACCTACGAGCAGTACTTC. The encoded protein is CSGIEWGAGTYEQYF.

The rearrangement links TRBV5-1 to TRBJ2-2; 9 bases align to TRBD2. CDR1 SGHRS and CDR2 YFSETQ come from the germline V gene. V lost 3 bases to trimming and J lost 7 bases; unmatched junction nucleotides: 7. The CDR3 consists of 15 residues. The CDR3 protein is CASSSPGLAGGELFF. In DNA, the CDR3 is TGCGCCAGCAGCTCCCCGGGACTAGCAGGCGGGGAGCTGTTTTTT.

At least ten counts were recorded for this clonotype. V gene TRBV9 combines with J gene TRBJ2-3, with 10 bases identical to TRBD2. Germline-derived CDR1 and CDR2 are SGDLS and YYNGEE. The J segment lost 0 bases and the V segment lost 4 bases, leaving 5 bases of the junction unmatched. This CDR3 contains 16 residues. This CDR3 is CASSIGLAASTDTQYF. As DNA, the CDR3 is TGTGCCAGCAGCATAGGACTAGCGGCTAGCACAGATACGCAGTATTTT. Based on the CDR3 plus reference TRBV9 and TRBJ2-3, the full variable domain is DSGVTQTPKHLITATGQRVTLRCSPRSGDLSVYWYQQSLDQGLQFLIQYYNGEERAKGNILERFSAQQFPDLHSELNLSSLELGDSALYFCASSIGLAASTDTQYFGPGTRLTVL.

V gene TRBV6-2 or TRBV6-3 combines with J gene TRBJ2-1, with D maybe TRBD1 (6 bases). Germline CDR1 and CDR2: MNHEY and SVGEGT. Trimming pared 8 bases from V and 4 bases from J, leaving 15 bases between. The CDR3 runs 14 residues. CDR3 in amino acids: CASSQGILYNEQFF. The CDR3 DNA follows: TGTGCCAGCTCCCAGGGGATTTTATACAATGAGCAGTTCTTC.

The CDR3 here is CAISDPGQESYEQYF. The CDR3 region has the DNA TGTGCCATCAGTGACCCCGGACAGGAGTCCTACGAGCAGTACTTC. V and J are TRBV10-3 and TRBJ2-7; TRBD1 agrees at 7 bases. The V and J ends lost 3 bases and 1 base, in that order; junction bases with no gene match: 6. CDR1 is ENHRY, CDR2 SYGVKD, per germline. This CDR3 is 15 amino acids long.

This clonotype showed up many times. This chain joins TRBV24-1 and TRBJ2-1; 7 bases are shared with TRBD1. CDR1 is KGHDR, CDR2 SFDVKD, per germline. The length of the CDR3 is 16 residues. The junction had 6 bases not matched to a gene; V was cut back by 2 bases and J by 3 bases. CDR3 region: CATSDWMGDSYNEQFF. In nucleotides, the CDR3 is TGTGCCACCAGTGATTGGATGGGGGACAGCTACAATGAGCAGTTCTTC.

The chain couples TRBV18 to TRBJ2-7; 11 bases fit TRBD2. This CDR3 contains 19 residues. V trimming: 4 bases; J trimming: 3 bases; junction bases outside the gene matches: 17. Per the germline V gene, CDR1 is KGHSH and CDR2 is LQKENI. The CDR3 region has the DNA TGTGCCAGCTCACTCTCAGGGGTAATCACAACTAGCGGGAGCTACGAGCAGTACTTC. It codes for CASSLSGVITTSGSYEQYF. Filled out from reference TRBV18 and TRBJ2-7, the complete variable domain reads NAGVMQNPRHLVRRRGQEARLRCSPMKGHSHVYWYRQLPEEGLKFMVYLQKENIIDESGMPKERFSAEFPKEGPSILRIQQVVRGDSAAYFCASSLSGVITTSGSYEQYFGPGTRLTVT.

The genes are TRBV20-1 and TRBJ1-2, with D uncertain. V lost 3 bases, J lost 2 bases, and 10 bases lay in between. This CDR3 is 13 amino acids long. Germline CDR1 reads DFQATT; CDR2 reads SNEGSKA (reference sequence). The CDR3 DNA reads TGCAGTGCTAGCTCTCTCGCGAACTATGGCTACACCTTC. The encoded protein is CSASSLANYGYTF.

This chain uses TRBV7-8 with TRBJ2-1; D perhaps matches TRBD2 (6 bases). V shed 5 bases and J shed 4 bases, with 15 bases lying between them. The germline V gene encodes CDR1 SGHVS and CDR2 FQNEAQ. The CDR3 contains 15 residues. CDR3 residues: CASSPPGLSYNEQFF. The CDR3 DNA sequence: TGTGCCAGCAGCCCACCGGGACTGTCATACAATGAGCAGTTCTTC.

At least ten counts were recorded for this clonotype. V gene TRBV7-2 combines with J gene TRBJ2-5; 11 bases agree with TRBD2. CDR1 is SGHTA, CDR2 FQGNSA, per germline. V was clipped by 10 bases and J by 4 bases; unmatched bases: 11. The CDR3 is 15 amino acids. The DNA of the CDR3 is TGTGCCACGACGGCAGGGCTAGCGGGAGGAGAGACCCAGTACTTC. Residues: CATTAGLAGGETQYF.

V is TRBV12-3 or TRBV12-4 and J is TRBJ1-6, with unresolved D. CDR3 length: 15 amino acids. The V end was cut by 3 bases, the J end by 1 base, with 7 bases between. The CDR3 nucleotides are TGTGCCAGCAGTTTGGGGAGTTCCTATAATTCACCCCTCCACTTT. Residues: CASSLGSSYNSPLHF.

This clonotype was observed at least ten times. The chain recombines TRBV4-3 with TRBJ1-2; 7 bases map to TRBD1. V trimming: 4 bases; J trimming: 7 bases; junction bases outside the gene matches: 9. The germline gives CDR1 LGHNA, CDR2 YSLEER. The CDR3 is 14 residues long. The CDR3 loop reads CASSRDRGGFGYTF. Written as DNA, the CDR3 is TGCGCCAGCAGCCGGGACAGAGGGGGATTTGGCTACACCTTC.

This clonotype has a handful of counts. This chain uses TRBV20-1 with TRBJ2-7; TRBD2 matches at 8 bases. The CDR3 is made up of 15 amino acids. The V and J ends lost 0 bases and 4 bases, in that order; junction bases with no gene match: 8. Per germline, CDR1 DFQATT and CDR2 SNEGSKA (reference sequence). The CDR3 region is CSARDGAGARYEQYF. CDR3 in DNA: TGCAGTGCTAGAGACGGAGCGGGAGCAAGGTACGAGCAGTACTTC.

As for this clonotype: A read error may be the cause here, since a much bigger clone is one base away. This sequence joins TRBV11-2 and TRBJ2-5; D possibly uses TRBD1 or TRBD2 (5 bases each). Trimming took off 1 base at V and 3 bases at J, with 21 bases between the two ends. Looked up from germline, CDR1 is SGHAT and CDR2 is FQNNGV. This CDR3 is 18 amino acids long. CDR3 sequence reads: CASSLVVRNYRGEETQYF. The CDR3 bases are TGTGCCAGCAGCTTAGTAGTTCGCAACTATCGAGGGGAAGAGACCCAGTACTTC.

The chain carries TRBV20-1 and TRBJ2-1; 8 bases align to TRBD2. The CDR3 loop spans 10 amino acids. V lost 6 bases to trimming and J lost 9 bases; unmatched junction nucleotides: 1. The germline V gene encodes CDR1 DFQATT and CDR2 SNEGSKA (reference sequence). The CDR3 reads CSALAGEQFF. The CDR3 DNA sequence: TGCAGTGCCCTAGCGGGTGAGCAGTTCTTC.

This rearrangement joins TRBV6-1 to TRBJ2-2; D gene unclear. V was trimmed by 7 bases and J by 6 bases, leaving 12 bases between them. The CDR3 spans 13 residues. Germline V CDR1 and CDR2: MNHNS, SASEGT. This CDR3 is CASTGRLAGELFF. Here the CDR3 DNA reads TGTGCCAGCACCGGACGACTGGCCGGGGAGCTGTTTTTT.